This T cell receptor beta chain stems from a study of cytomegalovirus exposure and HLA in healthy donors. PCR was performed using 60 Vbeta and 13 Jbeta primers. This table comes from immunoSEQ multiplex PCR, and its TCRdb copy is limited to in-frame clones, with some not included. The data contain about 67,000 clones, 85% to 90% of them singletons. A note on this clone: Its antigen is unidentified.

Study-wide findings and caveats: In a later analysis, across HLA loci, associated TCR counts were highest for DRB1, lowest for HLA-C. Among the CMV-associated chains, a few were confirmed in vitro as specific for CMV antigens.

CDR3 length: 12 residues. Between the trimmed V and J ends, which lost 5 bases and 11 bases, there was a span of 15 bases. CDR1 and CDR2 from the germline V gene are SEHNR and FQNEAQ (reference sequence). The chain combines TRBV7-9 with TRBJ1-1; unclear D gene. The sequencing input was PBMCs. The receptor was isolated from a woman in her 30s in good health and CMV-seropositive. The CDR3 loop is CASSLVPGGAFF. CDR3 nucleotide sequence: TGTGCCAGCAGCCTCGTTCCTGGCGGGGCTTTCTTT.